A single sample is the source of the 20 T cell receptor beta chains below, sequenced in a study of T cell responses to AZD1222 COVID-19 vaccine. The table came from immunoSEQ multiplex PCR; TCRdb's copy has only in-frame clones and leaves some out. This sample carries about 120,000 clones, 80% to 95% of them seen once, and the ten largest clones take 14% to 15%. The specimen was peripheral blood, collected on day 0 of AZD1222 vaccination. These receptors were obtained from an adult in good health.

The chain employs TRBV28 and TRBJ2-7, with a tentative D call TRBD2 (5 bases). The V gene's germline CDR1 is MDHEN and CDR2 SYDVKM. Trimming took 5 bases from V and 4 from J, leaving 21 bases between them. The length of the CDR3 is 16 residues. CDR3 sequence: CASSPHTGLRPYEQYF. Here the CDR3 DNA reads TGTGCCAGCAGTCCTCATACCGGACTGAGGCCGTACGAGCAGTACTTC.

The J gene is TRBJ2-3, the V gene TRBV7-9, with 9 nucleotides matching TRBD1. Germline trimming cut 5 bases from V and 1 base from J; bases unmatched to any gene: 7. The germline gives CDR1 SEHNR, CDR2 FQNEAQ (reference sequence). The length of the CDR3 is 16 residues. CDR3 protein: CASSQGQGTGTDTQYF. CDR3 coding DNA: TGTGCCAGCAGCCAGGGACAGGGTACGGGCACAGATACGCAGTATTTT.

This CDR3 is CASSSRTGWSPLHF. In DNA, the CDR3 is TGTGCCAGCAGTTCTCGGACAGGGTGGTCACCCCTCCACTTT. The rearrangement joins TRBV27 to TRBJ1-6, with 8 positions matching TRBD1. With V trimmed by 4 bases and J by 10 bases, 6 bases remained unmatched. The CDR3 runs to 14 residues. Looked up from germline, CDR1 is MNHEY and CDR2 is SMNVEV (reference sequence).

The chain couples TRBV6-6 to TRBJ1-1; D gene uncertain. Germline V gives CDR1 MNHNY, CDR2 SVGAGI (reference sequence). The length of the CDR3 is 11 residues. Trimming took 7 bases from V and 4 from J, leaving 7 bases between them. The CDR3 protein is CASKRSTEAFF. The CDR3 DNA follows: TGTGCCAGCAAAAGAAGCACTGAAGCTTTCTTT.

This sequence joins TRBV29-1 and TRBJ2-1; D gene ambiguous. The CDR3 consists of 16 residues. Looked up from germline, CDR1 is SQVTM and CDR2 is ANQGSEA. The V gene lost 2 bases and the J gene lost 1 base, with 15 bases spanning the gap. The CDR3 sequence: CSVEFWQVASYNEQFF. The CDR3 region has the DNA TGCAGCGTTGAATTTTGGCAGGTCGCATCCTACAATGAGCAGTTCTTC.

This clone occurred once. The gene calls are TRBV20-1 and TRBJ1-2, with D hard to call. The germline CDR1 and CDR2 sequences are DFQATT and SNEGSKA (reference sequence). This CDR3 has 11 residues. Between the trimmed V and J ends, which lost 5 bases and 8 bases, there was a span of 12 bases. CDR3 residues: CSAPAGYGYTF. The CDR3, as DNA: TGCAGTGCTCCGGCAGGTTACGGCTACACCTTC.

This sequence joins TRBV19 and TRBJ2-7, with D perhaps matching TRBD1 or TRBD2 (6 bases each). V was shortened by 3 bases and J by 3 bases, with 18 bases between the two germline ends. The CDR3 contains 16 residues. The germline V gene has CDR1 LNHDA and CDR2 SQIVND (reference sequence). CDR3 sequence: CASSITMGRGGYEQYF. The CDR3 DNA reads TGTGCCAGTAGTATTACAATGGGCAGGGGAGGCTACGAGCAGTACTTC.

The chain recombines TRBV7-8 with TRBJ2-7, with D perhaps being TRBD1 or TRBD2 (5 bases each). Germline CDR1 reads SGHVS; CDR2 reads FQNEAQ. V lost 1 base to trimming and J lost 4 bases, with 8 bases between them. This CDR3 contains 13 residues. CDR3 in amino acids: CASSLGGMYEQYF. The CDR3 coding sequence is TGTGCCAGCAGCTTAGGGGGGATGTACGAGCAGTACTTC. Combining the CDR3 with reference TRBV7-8 and TRBJ2-7 gives the whole variable domain GAGVSQSPRYKVAKRGQDVALRCDPISGHVSLFWYQQALGQGPEFLTYFQNEAQLDKSGLPSDRFFAERPEGSVSTLKIQRTQQEDSAVYLCASSLGGMYEQYFGPGTRLTVT.

V gene TRBV28 combines with J gene TRBJ2-3; 8 positions match TRBD1. The germline V gene encodes CDR1 MDHEN and CDR2 SYDVKM. This CDR3 has 15 amino acids. Trimming removed 6 bases from V and 5 bases from J; junction bases left unmatched: 10. The CDR3, as DNA: TGTGCCAGCAGACGAGACAGGGGCCTGGGAGATACGCAGTATTTT. It encodes CASRRDRGLGDTQYF. Using reference TRBV28 and TRBJ2-3 for the parts outside the CDR3, the full variable domain is DVKVTQSSRYLVKRTGEKVFLECVQDMDHENMFWYRQDPGLGLRLIYFSYDVKMKEKGDIPEGYSVSREKKERFSLILESASTNQTSMYLCASRRDRGLGDTQYFGPGTRLTVL.

V is TRBV6-4 and J is TRBJ2-1; TRBD2 matches at 9 bases. Germline V gene sequence: CDR1 MRHNA, CDR2 SNTAGT. The CDR3 runs 14 residues. Germline trimming cut 6 bases from V and 8 bases from J; bases unmatched to any gene: 8. The CDR3 protein is CASSRLADFDEQFF. The CDR3 DNA is TGTGCCAGCAGCCGACTAGCGGACTTTGATGAGCAGTTCTTC.

The chain links TRBV27 to TRBJ2-5; 7 nucleotides match TRBD1. The ends lost 4 bases at V and 7 bases at J; junction bases unmatched: 15. In germline, CDR1 is MNHEY, CDR2 SMNVEV (reference sequence). There are 16 residues in the CDR3. DNA for the CDR3: TGTGCCAGCAGTTCTTCCGTTAGGGACAGATTGCGGACCCAGTACTTC. This sequence encodes CASSSSVRDRLRTQYF.

J is TRBJ2-7 and V is TRBV27; D uncertain. This CDR3 contains 19 residues. The V gene lost 6 bases and the J gene lost 0 bases, with 27 bases spanning the gap. The germline V gene has CDR1 MNHEY and CDR2 SMNVEV (reference sequence). The CDR3 DNA reads TGTGCCAGCAGGGGTATTACGGGCATTCCGAACCCGAGCTCCTACGAGCAGTACTTC. It codes for CASRGITGIPNPSSYEQYF.

The CDR3 loop is CASSLQGGVQNTEAFF. DNA for the CDR3: TGTGCCAGCAGTTTACAGGGTGGGGTCCAGAACACTGAAGCTTTCTTT. The rearrangement joins TRBV27 to TRBJ1-1; tentative D call: TRBD1 (5 bases). There are 16 residues in the CDR3. The germline V gene has CDR1 MNHEY and CDR2 SMNVEV (reference sequence). V was trimmed by 2 bases and J by 1 base, leaving 14 bases between them.

The V call is TRBV4-3, the J call TRBJ1-2; 12 positions match TRBD1. CDR3 length: 15 residues. Germline trimming cut 1 base from V and 8 bases from J; bases unmatched to any gene: 5. Germline V gene data show CDR1 as LGHNA and CDR2 as YSLEER. The CDR3 here is CASSQAGTGGEGYTF. The CDR3 DNA sequence: TGCGCCAGCAGCCAAGCTGGGACAGGGGGCGAAGGCTACACCTTC.

The rearrangement joins TRBV27 to TRBJ1-1, with D hard to call. CDR1 is MNHEY and CDR2 is SMNVEV in the germline V gene (reference sequence). The CDR3 spans 14 residues. Trimming took off 1 base at V and 1 base at J, with 7 bases between the two ends. The CDR3 region is CASSLWPGNTEAFF. The CDR3, as DNA: TGTGCCAGCAGTTTATGGCCGGGGAACACTGAAGCTTTCTTT.

The chain uses TRBV7-6 and TRBJ2-1, with 10 bases lining up with TRBD2. Germline values: CDR1 SGHVS, CDR2 FNYEAQ. Germline trimming cut 5 bases from V and 5 bases from J; bases unmatched to any gene: 3. The CDR3 runs 14 residues. The CDR3 DNA reads as TGTGCCAGCAGCGCACTAGCGGGGAACAATGAGCAGTTCTTC. Translation: CASSALAGNNEQFF.

This clone showed up just a few times. The chain employs TRBV6-4 and TRBJ2-7; 7 bases are a match to TRBD2. The ends lost 7 bases at V and 5 bases at J; junction bases unmatched: 14. The length of the CDR3 is 15 residues. Germline assignment: CDR1 MRHNA and CDR2 SNTAGT. CDR3 DNA sequence: TGTGCCAGCAACCAGGGCCGGACTAGTCACCACGAGCAGTACTTC. This codes for CASNQGRTSHHEQYF.

J is TRBJ2-1 and V is TRBV13; unclear D gene. The CDR3 contains 14 residues. Germline CDR1 PRHDT, CDR2 FYEKMQ (reference sequence). V lost 5 bases, J lost 7 bases, and 15 bases lay in between. This CDR3 reads CASSISSSGNEQFF. For the CDR3, the DNA is TGTGCCAGCAGCATAAGCTCCAGTGGAAATGAGCAGTTCTTC.

The chain links TRBV4-3 to TRBJ2-1; 7 bases agree with TRBD2. Germline V gene data show CDR1 as LGHNA and CDR2 as YSLEER. V gave up 0 bases and J gave up 0 bases; unmatched junction bases: 8. This CDR3 region has 18 residues. The CDR3 protein is CASSQDGASGLSYNEQFF. The CDR3 nucleotides are TGCGCCAGCAGCCAAGATGGAGCTAGCGGCCTCTCCTACAATGAGCAGTTCTTC.

V usage is TRBV11-1 and J usage is TRBJ2-7; unclear D gene. The V gene's germline CDR1 is SGHAT and CDR2 FQDESV (reference sequence). Trimming shortened V by 4 bases and J by 11 bases, and 12 bases separated the two germline ends. The CDR3 has 11 residues. Here the CDR3 reads CASSSLMGKYF. In DNA, the CDR3 is TGTGCCAGCAGCTCCTTAATGGGTAAGTACTTC.